One TCR beta chain is described in this entry. Its antigen is not identified. One end of the junction fails to match germline, which may point to a read error. This CDR3 contains 13 residues. The data stem from a study of T cell repertoires in cytomegalovirus infection. Study details: CMV infection together with matching HLA type was indicated by public TCR beta signatures. Study-level points and caveats: The study identified carriers of CMV plus the relevant HLA from cumulative public TCR beta family frequency.

One entry per CDR3 protein results from TCRdb running MiXCR on the reads. This table holds approximately 750,000 distinct CDR3 sequences, 35% to 40% found once. Source material: PBMCs. The origin of this receptor is a human donor in good health (CMV status not recorded). Some clones in this sample may be carry-over from other donors' samples. The chain uses TRBV12-3 or TRBV12-4 and TRBJ1-2; TRBD1 agrees at 7 bases. In DNA, the CDR3 is TGTGACAGCAGCGAAACAGGGGTACATGGCTACACCTTC. Its protein is CDSSETGVHGYTF.